The clone carrying this T cell receptor beta chain has more than one count but fewer than ten. What it binds is not known. One end of the junction fails to match germline, which may point to a read error. TCRdb processed the RT-PCR reads anew with MiXCR; each CDR3 protein has one entry. The sample yields 590,000 or so distinct CDR3 sequences, about 14% seen once. This sample is drawn from a study of response to subunit inactivated influenza vaccine. General study points: The authors suggested that few new T cells are recruited per seasonal influenza vaccination.

The sample was PBMCs from blood, taken around two weeks before vaccination. This TCR was recovered from a middle-aged man who received an inactivated influenza vaccine.

The CDR3 loop is CASSQAIRGDTQYF. DNA of the CDR3: TGTGCCAGCAGTCAAGCCATACGCGGGGATACGCAGTATTTT. V gene TRBV4-2 combines with J gene TRBJ2-3, with D possibly TRBD2 on 5 matching bases. The germline CDR1 and CDR2 sequences are LGHNA and YNFKEQ. The CDR3 spans 14 residues.